What follows are 10 T cell receptor beta chains derived from one specimen sequenced in a study of T cell responses to AZD1222 COVID-19 vaccine. The protocol was immunoSEQ multiplex PCR, while the TCRdb copy is restricted to in-frame clones and leaves out a portion. There are about 100,000 clones in the sample; around 92% occur only once, and less than 8% lies in the top ten. The sequenced sample was peripheral blood, obtained on day 0 of AZD1222 vaccination. The receptors come from an adult in good health.

The chain couples TRBV4-1 to TRBJ1-5; TRBD1 is a possible D gene (5 bases). V lost 5 bases, J lost 3 bases, and 20 bases lay in between. The CDR3 length is 17 residues. Germline V CDR1 and CDR2: MGHRA, YSYEKL. The CDR3: CASSSGYGGPPNQPQHF. The CDR3 nucleotides read TGCGCCAGCAGCTCGGGATACGGGGGACCCCCCAATCAGCCCCAGCATTTT.

This clone was observed a handful of times. The chain joins TRBV3-1 (or the pseudogene TRBV3-2) to TRBJ2-1; 8 positions match TRBD2. Germline lookup yields CDR1 LGHDT and CDR2 YNNKEL (reference sequence). This CDR3 comprises 14 residues. The V gene end was trimmed by 11 bases and the J gene end by 6 bases; junction bases not matched to a gene: 12. CDR3 protein: CASKTSGRSNEQFF. CDR3 bases: TGTGCCTCTAAGACGAGCGGGAGAAGCAATGAGCAGTTCTTC.

The V and J genes are TRBV7-2 and TRBJ2-5, with TRBD2 identical over 7 bases. The CDR3 has 14 amino acids. With 1 base clipped from V and 2 bases from J, the junction kept 1 base outside the gene matches. Germline V lookup: CDR1 SGHTA, CDR2 FQGNSA. The CDR3 region has the DNA TGTGCCAGCAGCTTAGAACTAGCGCAAGAGACCCAGTACTTC. This codes for CASSLELAQETQYF.

This chain uses TRBV18 with TRBJ2-2; maybe TRBD1 (5 bases). CDR3 length: 14 amino acids. The V and J ends lost 5 bases and 1 base respectively, with 8 bases between them. Germline lookup yields CDR1 KGHSH and CDR2 LQKENI. CDR3 sequence: CASSNTGNTGELFF. For the CDR3, the DNA is TGTGCCAGCTCAAATACAGGGAACACCGGGGAGCTGTTTTTT. The whole variable domain, remainder taken from reference TRBV18 and TRBJ2-2, is NAGVMQNPRHLVRRRGQEARLRCSPMKGHSHVYWYRQLPEEGLKFMVYLQKENIIDESGMPKERFSAEFPKEGPSILRIQQVVRGDSAAYFCASSNTGNTGELFFGEGSRLTVL.

In this sample, this clone turned up once. The CDR3 loop is CASSYNRDSSTDTQYF. CDR3 sequence (DNA): TGTGCCAGCAGTTACAACCGGGACAGCAGCACAGATACGCAGTATTTT. The V gene is TRBV6-2 or TRBV6-3, the J gene TRBJ2-3; 7 positions match TRBD1. The germline V gene has CDR1 MNHEY and CDR2 SVGEGT. Trimming at V came to 2 bases and at J to 0 bases, leaving 5 bases not matched to a gene. This CDR3 spans 16 amino acids.

The V gene is TRBV7-2, the J gene TRBJ2-7; D not certain. CDR3 length: 12 amino acids. Deletions cut 4 bases from V and 0 bases from J, with 4 bases between. CDR1 is SGHTA and CDR2 is FQGNSA in the germline V gene. Here the CDR3 reads CASSSVSYEQYF. Here the CDR3 DNA reads TGTGCCAGCAGCTCGGTCTCCTACGAGCAGTACTTC.

The chain links TRBV7-9 to TRBJ1-3; weak D call: TRBD1 (5 bases). CDR3 length: 13 amino acids. Germline CDR1 is SEHNR and CDR2 is FQNEAQ (reference sequence). Trimming removed 11 bases from V and 3 bases from J, with 14 bases in between. CDR3 in DNA: TGTGCCGTTGGGGCGGGAGGTGGAAACACCATATATTTT. As protein: CAVGAGGGNTIYF.

This clone was counted once. The gene calls are TRBV3-1 (or the pseudogene TRBV3-2) and TRBJ1-4, with D possibly TRBD1 on 6 matching bases. Germline values: CDR1 LGHDT, CDR2 YNNKEL (reference sequence). V was trimmed by 4 bases and J by 7 bases, leaving 16 bases between them. CDR3 length equals 15 residues. CDR3 sequence: CASSLPGARAEKLFF. The CDR3 nucleotides read TGTGCCAGCAGCCTTCCAGGGGCGCGTGCTGAAAAACTGTTTTTT.

This rearrangement joins TRBV10-3 to TRBJ2-7; D remains ambiguous. The V gene's germline CDR1 is ENHRY and CDR2 SYGVKD. Trimming took 7 bases from V and 3 from J, leaving 13 bases between them. CDR3 length equals 13 residues. The CDR3 is CAITAHLNYEQYF. CDR3 DNA sequence: TGTGCCATCACTGCCCACCTAAACTACGAGCAGTACTTC.

The V call is TRBV5-1, the J call TRBJ2-1; maybe TRBD2 (5 bases). The CDR3 covers 15 residues. Germline V gene sequence: CDR1 SGHRS, CDR2 YFSETQ. V lost 4 bases to trimming and J lost 0 bases, with 11 bases between them. Here the CDR3 reads CASSRTSSSYNEQFF. The CDR3 bases are TGCGCCAGCAGCCGGACTTCCAGCTCCTACAATGAGCAGTTCTTC. Full variable domain (missing parts from reference TRBV5-1 and TRBJ2-1): KAGVTQTPRYLIKTRGQQVTLSCSPISGHRSVSWYQQTPGQGLQFLFEYFSETQRNKGNFPGRFSGRQFSNSRSEMNVSTLELGDSALYLCASSRTSSSYNEQFFGPGTRLTVL.